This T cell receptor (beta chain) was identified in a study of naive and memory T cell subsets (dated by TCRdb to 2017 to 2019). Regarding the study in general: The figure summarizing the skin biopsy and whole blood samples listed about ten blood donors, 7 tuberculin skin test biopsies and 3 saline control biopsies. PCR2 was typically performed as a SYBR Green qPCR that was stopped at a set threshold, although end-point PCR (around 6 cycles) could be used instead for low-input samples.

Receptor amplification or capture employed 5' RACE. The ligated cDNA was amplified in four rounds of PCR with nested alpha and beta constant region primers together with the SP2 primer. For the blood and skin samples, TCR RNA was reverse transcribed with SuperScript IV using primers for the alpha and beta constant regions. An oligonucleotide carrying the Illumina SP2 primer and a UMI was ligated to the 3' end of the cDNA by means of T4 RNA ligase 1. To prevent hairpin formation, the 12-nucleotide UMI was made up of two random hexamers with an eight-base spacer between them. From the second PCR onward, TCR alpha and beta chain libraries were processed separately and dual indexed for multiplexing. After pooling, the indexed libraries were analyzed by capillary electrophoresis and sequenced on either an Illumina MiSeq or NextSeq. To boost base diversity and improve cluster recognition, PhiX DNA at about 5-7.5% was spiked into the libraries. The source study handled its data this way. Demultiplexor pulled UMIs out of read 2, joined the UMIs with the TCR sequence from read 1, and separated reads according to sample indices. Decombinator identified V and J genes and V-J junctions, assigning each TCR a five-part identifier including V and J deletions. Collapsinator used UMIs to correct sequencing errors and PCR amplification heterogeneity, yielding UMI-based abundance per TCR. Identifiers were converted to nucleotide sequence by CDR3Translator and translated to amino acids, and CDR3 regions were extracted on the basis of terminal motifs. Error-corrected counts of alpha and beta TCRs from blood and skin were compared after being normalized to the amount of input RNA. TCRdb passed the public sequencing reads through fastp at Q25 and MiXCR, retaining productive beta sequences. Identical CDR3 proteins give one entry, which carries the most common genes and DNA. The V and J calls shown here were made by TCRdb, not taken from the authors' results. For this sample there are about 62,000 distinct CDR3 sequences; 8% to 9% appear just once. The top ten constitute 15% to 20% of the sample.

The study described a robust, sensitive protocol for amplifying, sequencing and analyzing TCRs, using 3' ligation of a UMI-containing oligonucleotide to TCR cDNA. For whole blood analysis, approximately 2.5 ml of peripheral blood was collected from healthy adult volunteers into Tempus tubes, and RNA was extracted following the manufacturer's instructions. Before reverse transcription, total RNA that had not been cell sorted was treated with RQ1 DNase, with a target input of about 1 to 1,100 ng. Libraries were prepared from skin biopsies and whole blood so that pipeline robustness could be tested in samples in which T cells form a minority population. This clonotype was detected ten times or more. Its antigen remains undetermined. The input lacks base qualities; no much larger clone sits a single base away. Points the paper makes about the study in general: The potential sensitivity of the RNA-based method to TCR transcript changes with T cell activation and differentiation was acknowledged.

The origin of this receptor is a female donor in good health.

CDR3 region: CASSPSAGGYTEAFF. The DNA reads TGTGCCAGCAGCCCCTCAGCCGGAGGGTACACTGAAGCTTTCTTT. Recombination joined TRBV5-5 with TRBJ1-1; the D gene assignment is ambiguous. CDR1 and CDR2 (SGHKS, YYEKEE) derive from the germline V gene (reference sequence). Trimming costs V 4 bases and J 3 bases, and their ends lie 16 bases apart. Measured from the cysteine to the phenylalanine, the CDR3 is 15 residues long. Just the 45-base CDR3 DNA is kept, in frame starting at base 1.